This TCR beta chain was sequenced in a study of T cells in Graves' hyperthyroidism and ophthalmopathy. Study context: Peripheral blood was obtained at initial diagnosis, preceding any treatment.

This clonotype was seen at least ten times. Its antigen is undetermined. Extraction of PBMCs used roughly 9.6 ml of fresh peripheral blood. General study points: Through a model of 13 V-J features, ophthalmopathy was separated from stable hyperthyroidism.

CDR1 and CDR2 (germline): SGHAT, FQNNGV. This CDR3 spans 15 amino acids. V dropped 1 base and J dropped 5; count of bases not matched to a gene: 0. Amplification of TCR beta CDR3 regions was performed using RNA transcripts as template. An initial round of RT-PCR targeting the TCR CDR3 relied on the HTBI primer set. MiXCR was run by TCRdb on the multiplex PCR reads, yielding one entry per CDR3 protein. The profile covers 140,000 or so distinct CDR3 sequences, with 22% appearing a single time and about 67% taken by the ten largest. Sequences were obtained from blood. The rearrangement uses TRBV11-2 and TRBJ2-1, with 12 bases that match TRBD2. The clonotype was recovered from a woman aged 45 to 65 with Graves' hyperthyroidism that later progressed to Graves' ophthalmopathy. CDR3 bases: TGTGCCAGCAGCTTAGGGACTAGCGGGAACAATGAGCAGTTCTTC. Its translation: CASSLGTSGNNEQFF.